Shown below are 13 T cell receptor beta chains from a single sample sequenced in a study of CD8 T cells in ankylosing spondylitis. Study-level results: In ankylosing spondylitis blood, a motif of roughly 8 highly homologous TCR beta variants appeared characteristic.

Their recognized antigens are unknown. TCRdb reanalysed the 5' RACE reads using MiXCR and keeps one entry per CDR3 protein. This table has hundreds of thousands of distinct CDR3 sequences, roughly 12% appearing once. The sequencing sample was made of blood, either unsorted or a sorted T cell fraction (not recorded which). Receptors were obtained from a male donor with ankylosing spondylitis.

This clonotype showed up just a few times. The chain combines TRBV20-1 with TRBJ2-1; 7 nucleotides line up with TRBD1. The CDR3 runs 11 residues. Germline trimming cut 5 bases from V and 10 bases from J; bases unmatched to any gene: 5. CDR1 is DFQATT and CDR2 is SNEGSKA in the germline V gene (reference sequence). The CDR3 DNA reads TGCAGTGCTCATCGGACAGGAGAGCAGTTCTTC. Its protein product is CSAHRTGEQFF.

V usage is TRBV20-1 and J usage is TRBJ2-2; no clear D gene. Germline V lookup: CDR1 DFQATT, CDR2 SNEGSKA (reference sequence). The ends were cut back, 5 bases at V and 6 bases at J, with 10 bases in the middle. This CDR3 region has 12 residues. The chain's CDR3 is CSAPSYPGELFF. CDR3 DNA sequence: TGCAGTGCTCCCTCATATCCCGGGGAGCTGTTTTTT.

This clonotype has more than one count but fewer than ten. The chain joins TRBV20-1 to TRBJ1-5, with a tentative D call TRBD1 (6 bases). V was clipped by 1 base and J by 10 bases, with 26 bases between them. Germline V CDR1 and CDR2: DFQATT, SNEGSKA (reference sequence). This CDR3 has 17 residues. CDR3 residues: CSARVSNVGASPLPQHF. The CDR3 DNA reads as TGCAGTGCTAGAGTTTCAAATGTGGGGGCATCTCCGTTACCCCAGCATTTT.

This clonotype has a handful of counts. The J gene is TRBJ2-2, the V gene TRBV20-1; D possibly uses TRBD1 or TRBD2 (5 bases each). Trimming pared 3 bases from V and 5 bases from J, leaving 13 bases between. Per germline, CDR1 DFQATT and CDR2 SNEGSKA (reference sequence). This CDR3 has 14 residues. CDR3: CSARDTWGTGELFF. The DNA of the CDR3 is TGCAGTGCTAGGGACACCTGGGGGACCGGGGAGCTGTTTTTT.

The chain couples TRBV4-3 to TRBJ1-1, with TRBD1 identical over 11 bases. The CDR3 is 14 residues long. Germline V CDR1 and CDR2: LGHNA, YSLEER. V shed 2 bases, J shed 11 bases, and the junction held 7 bases outside the gene matches. The CDR3 DNA follows: TGCGCCAGCAGCCAACTCCCGGGACAGGGGGAGGCTTTCTTT. It is translated as CASSQLPGQGEAFF.

This clonotype was seen a few times. The CDR3, as DNA: TGTGCCAGCAGGCTAGCGGGAGCGAATGAGCAGTTCTTC. Its protein is CASRLAGANEQFF. V gene TRBV6-2 or TRBV6-3 combines with J gene TRBJ2-1; 10 positions agree with TRBD2. The CDR3 is made up of 13 amino acids. In germline, CDR1 is MNHEY, CDR2 SVGEGT. V dropped 6 bases and J dropped 7; count of bases not matched to a gene: 3.

Ten or more counts support this clonotype. J is TRBJ2-5 and V is TRBV7-2; possibly TRBD1 for D (6 bases). The CDR3 length is 15 residues. Germline lookup yields CDR1 SGHTA and CDR2 FQGNSA. V shed 0 bases and J shed 4 bases, with 12 bases lying between them. The DNA for the CDR3 is TGTGCCAGCAGCTTAGCGGCAGGGGCAGCAGAGACCCAGTACTTC. It yields the protein CASSLAAGAAETQYF.

V gene TRBV7-9 combines with J gene TRBJ1-6, with D possibly matching TRBD1 (6 bases). The CDR3 length is 15 residues. V lost 4 bases to trimming and J lost 3 bases, with 10 bases between them. Germline V lookup: CDR1 SEHNR, CDR2 FQNEAQ (reference sequence). This CDR3 is CASSSGGFYNSPLHF. Written as DNA, the CDR3 is TGTGCCAGCAGCTCGGGGGGCTTCTATAATTCACCCCTCCACTTT. Based on the CDR3 plus reference TRBV7-9 and TRBJ1-6, the full variable domain is DTGVSQNPRHKITKRGQNVTFRCDPISEHNRLYWYRQTLGQGPEFLTYFQNEAQLEKSRLLSDRFSAERPKGSFSTLEIQRTEQGDSAMYLCASSSGGFYNSPLHFGNGTRLTVT.

There are a few counts of this clonotype. Written as DNA, the CDR3 is TGCAGTGCTAGAGATACAAAAATCTCCTACAATGAGCAGTTCTTC. Its translation is CSARDTKISYNEQFF. This chain joins TRBV20-1 and TRBJ2-1; no definite D call. The CDR3 length is 15 residues. V was clipped by 0 bases and J by 0 bases, with 9 bases between them. Per germline, CDR1 DFQATT and CDR2 SNEGSKA (reference sequence).

This clonotype has a handful of counts. CDR3 residues: CASSSWGGRWETQYF. The CDR3 DNA reads as TGTGCCAGCAGTTCCTGGGGCGGGCGCTGGGAGACCCAGTACTTC. This chain joins TRBV6-2 or TRBV6-3 and TRBJ2-5; TRBD1 or TRBD2 may be the D gene (5 bases each). V shed 4 bases and J shed 5 bases, with 17 bases lying between them. The germline V gene has CDR1 MNHEY and CDR2 SVGEGT. This CDR3 region has 15 residues.

The rearrangement uses TRBV7-2 and TRBJ2-7; the D gene is possibly TRBD1 (5 bases). This CDR3 comprises 14 residues. Germline values: CDR1 SGHTA, CDR2 FQGNSA. The germline V and J ends were trimmed by 2 bases and 6 bases, with 14 bases remaining between them. The CDR3 loop is CASSLRSRAAEQYF. The CDR3 DNA sequence: TGTGCCAGCAGCTTACGGTCCAGGGCGGCCGAGCAGTACTTC.

This chain joins TRBV29-1 and TRBJ2-3; 7 positions agree with TRBD1. The CDR3 is made up of 17 amino acids. The V and J ends lost 7 bases and 2 bases, in that order; junction bases with no gene match: 18. Germline values: CDR1 SQVTM, CDR2 ANQGSEA. In DNA form, the CDR3 reads TGCAGCGCCTACCAGGATAAGACAGGGTGGGCCACAGATACGCAGTATTTT. This encodes CSAYQDKTGWATDTQYF.

This clonotype was found a few times. The chain is built from TRBV5-5 and TRBJ2-1; D ambiguous. The V end lost 4 bases, the J end lost 7 bases, and 18 bases lay between the germline ends. Germline lookup yields CDR1 SGHKS and CDR2 YYEKEE (reference sequence). This CDR3 is built from 15 residues. CDR3 coding DNA: TGTGCCAGCAGCCTGACTGTCTCAGAATGGAATGAGCAGTTCTTC. It is translated as CASSLTVSEWNEQFF. Supplemented by reference TRBV5-5 and TRBJ2-1, the full variable domain reads DAGVTQSPTHLIKTRGQQVTLRCSPISGHKSVSWYQQVLGQGPQFIFQYYEKEERGRGNFPDRFSARQFPNYSSELNVNALLLGDSALYLCASSLTVSEWNEQFFGPGTRLTVL.